This T cell receptor (beta chain) was profiled in a study of T cells after yellow fever vaccination. Study-wide results and limits: FACS-sorted repertoires could harbor abundant contaminating bulk-population clonotypes. It was a small share of clonotypes that appeared in both CD4 and CD8 compartments. Among primary-vaccination clones, most reappeared after the booster, at almost 98% for CD4 and approximately 90% for CD8.

This clonotype came up a few times. The antigen is unknown. 5'RACE template switching added a universal primer site and UMIs to TCR cDNA. TCRdb independently ran MiXCR on the 5' RACE reads; one entry per CDR3 protein. The data hold 200,000 to 250,000 distinct CDR3 sequences, with roughly 3.3% observed a single time. Trimming removed 2 bases from V and 8 bases from J, with 9 bases in between. The CDR3 is 13 amino acids. The V call is TRBV12-3 or TRBV12-4, the J call TRBJ1-4; D gene ambiguous. The clonotype was recovered from a man younger than 35 who received the YFV17D yellow fever vaccine. The input for sequencing was CD4+ T cells sorted from PBMCs, taken 10 days after the yellow fever booster vaccination. Here the CDR3 reads CASSLRAPEKLFF. Here the CDR3 DNA reads TGTGCCAGCAGTTTAAGGGCCCCGGAAAAACTGTTTTTT.